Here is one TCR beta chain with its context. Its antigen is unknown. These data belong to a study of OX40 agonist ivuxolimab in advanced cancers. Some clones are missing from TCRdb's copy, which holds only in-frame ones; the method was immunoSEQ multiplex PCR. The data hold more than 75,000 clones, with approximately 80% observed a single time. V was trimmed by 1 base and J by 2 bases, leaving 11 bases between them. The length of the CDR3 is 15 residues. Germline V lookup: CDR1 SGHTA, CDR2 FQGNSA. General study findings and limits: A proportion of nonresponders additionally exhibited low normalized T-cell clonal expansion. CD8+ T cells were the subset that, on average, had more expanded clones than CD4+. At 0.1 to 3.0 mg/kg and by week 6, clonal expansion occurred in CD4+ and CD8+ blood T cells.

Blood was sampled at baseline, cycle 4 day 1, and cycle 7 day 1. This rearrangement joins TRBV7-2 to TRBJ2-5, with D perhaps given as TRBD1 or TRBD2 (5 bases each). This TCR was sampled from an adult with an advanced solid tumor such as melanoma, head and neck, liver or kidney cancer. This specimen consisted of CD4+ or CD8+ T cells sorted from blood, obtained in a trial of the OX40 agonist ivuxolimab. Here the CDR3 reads CASSLEPGQQETQYF. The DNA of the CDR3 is TGTGCCAGCAGCTTAGAGCCGGGGCAGCAAGAGACCCAGTACTTC.